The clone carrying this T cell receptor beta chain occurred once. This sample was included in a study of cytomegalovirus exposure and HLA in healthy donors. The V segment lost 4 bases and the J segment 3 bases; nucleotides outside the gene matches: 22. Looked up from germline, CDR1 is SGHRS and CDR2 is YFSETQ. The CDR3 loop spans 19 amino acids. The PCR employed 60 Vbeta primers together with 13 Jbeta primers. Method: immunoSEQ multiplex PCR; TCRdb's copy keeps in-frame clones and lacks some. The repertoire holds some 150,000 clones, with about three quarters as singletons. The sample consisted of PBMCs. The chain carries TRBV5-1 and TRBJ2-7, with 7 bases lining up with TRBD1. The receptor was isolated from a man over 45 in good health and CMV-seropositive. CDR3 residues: CASSGTARDLAESIYEQYF. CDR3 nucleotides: TGCGCCAGCAGCGGGACAGCCCGAGACCTTGCGGAATCTATCTACGAGCAGTACTTC.